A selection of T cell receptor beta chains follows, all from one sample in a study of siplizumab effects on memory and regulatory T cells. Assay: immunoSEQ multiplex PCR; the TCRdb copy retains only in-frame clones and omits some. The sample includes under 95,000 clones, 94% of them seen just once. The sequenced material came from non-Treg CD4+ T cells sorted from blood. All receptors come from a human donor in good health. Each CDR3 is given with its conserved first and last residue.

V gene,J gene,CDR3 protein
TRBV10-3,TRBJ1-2,CAISDSGEHGYTF
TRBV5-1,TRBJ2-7,CASSRDRDTLGEQYF
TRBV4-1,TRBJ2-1,CASSQDIHGYEQFF
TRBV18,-,CASSPTGQTYEQYF
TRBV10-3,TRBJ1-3,CAISVSLLSGNTIYF
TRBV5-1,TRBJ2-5,CASSQQGWQETQYF
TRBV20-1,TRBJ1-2,CSALPDYGYTF
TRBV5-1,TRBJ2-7,CASSLAAGGTYEQYF
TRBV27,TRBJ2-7,CASSPQNSRDRGRDEQYF
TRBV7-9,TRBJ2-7,CASSLDSVTGSSYEQYF
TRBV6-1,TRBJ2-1,CASSESGHEQFF
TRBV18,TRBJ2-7,CASSPLTLREGPRSYEQYF
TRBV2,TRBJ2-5,CASSRRLVAETQYF
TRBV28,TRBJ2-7,CASTGPEGEQYF
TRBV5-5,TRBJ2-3,CASSLVSSGGFPDTQYF
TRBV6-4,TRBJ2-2,CASSVQGGGELFF
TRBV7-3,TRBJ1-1,CASSPRGISEAFF
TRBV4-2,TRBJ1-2,CASSPSSAGDYGYTF
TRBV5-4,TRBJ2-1,CASSFQAGAYNEQFF
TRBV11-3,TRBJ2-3,CASSGGGLTDTQYF
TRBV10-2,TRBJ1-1,CASSTQANTEAFF
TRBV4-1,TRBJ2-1,CASSQPGKGEQFF
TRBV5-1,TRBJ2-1,CASGLRSPYYNEQFF
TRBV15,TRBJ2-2,CATSRAGGRLTGELFF
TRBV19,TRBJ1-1,CASSIVGGNTEAFF
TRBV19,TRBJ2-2,CASRLRPGLAGGWTGELFF
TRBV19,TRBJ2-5,CASSAGTVETQYF
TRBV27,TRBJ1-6,CASSLGTAPLHF
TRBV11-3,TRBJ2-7,CASGRGLAHEQYF
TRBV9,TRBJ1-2,CASSARASHQEHGYTF
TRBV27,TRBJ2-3,CASSFWQTTDTQYF
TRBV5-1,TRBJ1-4,CASSLDGTTNEKLFF
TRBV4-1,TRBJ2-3,CASSQRSGSQPSTDTQYF
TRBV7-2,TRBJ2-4,CASSPQDYDPAKNIQYF
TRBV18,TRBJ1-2,CASSPPGLYGYTF
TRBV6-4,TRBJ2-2,CASSAGQVPGELFF
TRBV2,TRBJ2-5,CASSEGLAGGGETQYF
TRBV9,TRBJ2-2,CASSVGGGTGELFF
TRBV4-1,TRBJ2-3,CASSLAFGQGAADTQYF
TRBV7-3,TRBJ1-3,CASSLKWGNSGNTIYF